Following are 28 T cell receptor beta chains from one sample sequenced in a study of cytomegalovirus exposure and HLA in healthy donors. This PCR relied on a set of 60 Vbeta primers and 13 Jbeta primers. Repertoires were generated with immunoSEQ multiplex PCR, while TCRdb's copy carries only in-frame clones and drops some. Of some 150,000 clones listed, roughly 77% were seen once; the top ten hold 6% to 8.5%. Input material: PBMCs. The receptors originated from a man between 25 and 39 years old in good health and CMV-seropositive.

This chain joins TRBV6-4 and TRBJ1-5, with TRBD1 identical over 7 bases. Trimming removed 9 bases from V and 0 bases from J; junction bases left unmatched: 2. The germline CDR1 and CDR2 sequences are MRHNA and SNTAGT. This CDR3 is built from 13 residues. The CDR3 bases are TGTGCCAGTCGGGACAGTAGCAATCAGCCCCAGCATTTT. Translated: CASRDSSNQPQHF.

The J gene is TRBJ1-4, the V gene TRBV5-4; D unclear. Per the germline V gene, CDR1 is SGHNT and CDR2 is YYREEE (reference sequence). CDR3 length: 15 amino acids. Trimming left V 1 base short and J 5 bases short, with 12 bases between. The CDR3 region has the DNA TGTGCCAGCAGCTTGAATTCAGGACTAAATGAAAAACTGTTTTTT. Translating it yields CASSLNSGLNEKLFF.

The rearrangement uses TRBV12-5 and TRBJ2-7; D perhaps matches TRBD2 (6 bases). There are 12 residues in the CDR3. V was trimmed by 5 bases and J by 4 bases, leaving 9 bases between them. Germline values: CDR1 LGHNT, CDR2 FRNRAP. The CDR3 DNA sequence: TGTGCTAGTGGTCTGGGACTTTACGAGCAGTACTTC. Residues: CASGLGLYEQYF.

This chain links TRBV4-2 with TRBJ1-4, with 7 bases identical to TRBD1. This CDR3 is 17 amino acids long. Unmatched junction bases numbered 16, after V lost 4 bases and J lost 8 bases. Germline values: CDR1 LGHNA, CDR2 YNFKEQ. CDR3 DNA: TGTGCCAGCAGCCCCACCTCATTACAGGGGCTCAGGGAAAAACTGTTTTTT. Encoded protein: CASSPTSLQGLREKLFF.

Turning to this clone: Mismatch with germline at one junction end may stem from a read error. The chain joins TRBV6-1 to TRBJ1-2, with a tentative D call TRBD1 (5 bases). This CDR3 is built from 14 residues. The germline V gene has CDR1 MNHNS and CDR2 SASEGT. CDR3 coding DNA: TGTGCCAGCGACCGGGCAGGGTCGAGCTATGTCTACACCTTC. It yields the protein CASDRAGSSYVYTF.

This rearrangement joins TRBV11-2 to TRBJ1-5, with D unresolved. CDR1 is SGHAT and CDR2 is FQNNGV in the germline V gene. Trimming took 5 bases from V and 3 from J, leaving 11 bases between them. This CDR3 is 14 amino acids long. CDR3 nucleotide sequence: TGTGCCAGCAGCCCCCTAGGCTCCAATCAGCCCCAGCATTTT. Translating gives CASSPLGSNQPQHF. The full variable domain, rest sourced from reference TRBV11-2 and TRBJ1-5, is EAGVAQSPRYKIIEKRQSVAFWCNPISGHATLYWYQQILGQGPKLLIQFQNNGVVDDSQLPKDRFSAERLKGVDSTLKIQPAKLEDSAVYLCASSPLGSNQPQHFGDGTRLSIL.

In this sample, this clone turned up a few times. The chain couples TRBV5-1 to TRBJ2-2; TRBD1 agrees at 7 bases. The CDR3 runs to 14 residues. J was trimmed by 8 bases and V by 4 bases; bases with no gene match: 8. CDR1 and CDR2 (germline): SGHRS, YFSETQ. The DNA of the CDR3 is TGCGCCAGCAGCGTTCAGGGGGTAACTGGGGAGCTGTTTTTT. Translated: CASSVQGVTGELFF. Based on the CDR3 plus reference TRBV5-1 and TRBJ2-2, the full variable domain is KAGVTQTPRYLIKTRGQQVTLSCSPISGHRSVSWYQQTPGQGLQFLFEYFSETQRNKGNFPGRFSGRQFSNSRSEMNVSTLELGDSALYLCASSVQGVTGELFFGEGSRLTVL.

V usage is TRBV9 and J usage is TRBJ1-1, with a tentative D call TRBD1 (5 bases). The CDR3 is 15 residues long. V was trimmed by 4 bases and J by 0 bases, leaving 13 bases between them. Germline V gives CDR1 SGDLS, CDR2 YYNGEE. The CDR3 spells CASSPPGHMNTEAFF. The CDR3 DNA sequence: TGTGCCAGCAGCCCTCCCGGACACATGAACACTGAAGCTTTCTTT.

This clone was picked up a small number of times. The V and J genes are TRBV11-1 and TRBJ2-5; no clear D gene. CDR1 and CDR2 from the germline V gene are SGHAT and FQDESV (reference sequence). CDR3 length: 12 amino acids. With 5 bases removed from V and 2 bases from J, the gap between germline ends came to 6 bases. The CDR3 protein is CASSSSQETQYF. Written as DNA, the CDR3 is TGTGCCAGCAGCAGCTCGCAAGAGACCCAGTACTTC.

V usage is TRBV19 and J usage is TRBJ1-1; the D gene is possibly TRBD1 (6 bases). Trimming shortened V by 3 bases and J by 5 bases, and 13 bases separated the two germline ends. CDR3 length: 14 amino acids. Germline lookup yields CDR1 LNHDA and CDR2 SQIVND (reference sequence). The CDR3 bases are TGTGCCAGTAGTATTAGGGGGGGTAGGACTGAAGCTTTCTTT. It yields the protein CASSIRGGRTEAFF.

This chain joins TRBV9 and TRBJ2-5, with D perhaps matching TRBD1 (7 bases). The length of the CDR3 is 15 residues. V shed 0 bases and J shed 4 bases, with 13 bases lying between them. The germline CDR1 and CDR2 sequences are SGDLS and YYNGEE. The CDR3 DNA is TGTGCCAGCAGCGTAGCTCTTCAGGGGGGAGAGACCCAGTACTTC. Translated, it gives CASSVALQGGETQYF.

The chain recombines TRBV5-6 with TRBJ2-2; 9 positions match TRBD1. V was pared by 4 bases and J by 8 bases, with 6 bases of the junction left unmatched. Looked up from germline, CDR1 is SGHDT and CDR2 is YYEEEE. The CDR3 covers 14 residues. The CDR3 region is CASSLGQGPGELFF. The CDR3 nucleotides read TGTGCCAGCAGCCTGGGACAGGGCCCAGGGGAGCTGTTTTTT.

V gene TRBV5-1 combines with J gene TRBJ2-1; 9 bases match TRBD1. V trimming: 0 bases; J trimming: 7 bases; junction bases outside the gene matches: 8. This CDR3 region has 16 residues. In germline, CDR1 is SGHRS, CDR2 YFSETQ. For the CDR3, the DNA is TGCGCCAGCAGCTTGGGATTCGCGGACAGGGGTAATGAGCAGTTCTTC. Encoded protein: CASSLGFADRGNEQFF.

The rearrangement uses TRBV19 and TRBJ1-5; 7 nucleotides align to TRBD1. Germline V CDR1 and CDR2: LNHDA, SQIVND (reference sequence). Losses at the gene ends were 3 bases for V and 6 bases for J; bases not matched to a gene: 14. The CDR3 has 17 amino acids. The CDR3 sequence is CASSILRLTGRAQPQHF. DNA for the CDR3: TGTGCCAGTAGTATCCTCCGCCTGACAGGGCGGGCTCAGCCCCAGCATTTT. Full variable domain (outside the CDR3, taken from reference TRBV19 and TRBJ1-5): DGGITQSPKYLFRKEGQNVTLSCEQNLNHDAMYWYRQDPGQGLRLIYYSQIVNDFQKGDIAEGYSVSREKKESFPLTVTSAQKNPTAFYLCASSILRLTGRAQPQHFGDGTRLSIL.

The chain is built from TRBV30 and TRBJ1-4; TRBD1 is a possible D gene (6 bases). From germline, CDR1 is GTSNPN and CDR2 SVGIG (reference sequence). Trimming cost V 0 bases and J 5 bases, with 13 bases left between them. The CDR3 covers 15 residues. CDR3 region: CAWSVGAGANEKLFF. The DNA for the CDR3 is TGTGCCTGGAGTGTCGGAGCAGGGGCGAATGAAAAACTGTTTTTT.

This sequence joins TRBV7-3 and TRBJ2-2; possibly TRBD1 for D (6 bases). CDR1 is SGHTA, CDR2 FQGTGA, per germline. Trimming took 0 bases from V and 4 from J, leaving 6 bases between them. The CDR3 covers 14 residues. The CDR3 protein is CASSLTDSTGELFF. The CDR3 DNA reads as TGTGCCAGCAGCTTAACGGACAGCACCGGGGAGCTGTTTTTT.

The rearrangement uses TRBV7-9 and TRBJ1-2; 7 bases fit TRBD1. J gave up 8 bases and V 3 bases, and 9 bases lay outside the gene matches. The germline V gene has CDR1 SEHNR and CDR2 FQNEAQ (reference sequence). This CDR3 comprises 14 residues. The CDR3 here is CASSFITGVPGYTF. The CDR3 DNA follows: TGTGCCAGCAGCTTTATTACAGGGGTTCCGGGCTACACCTTC.

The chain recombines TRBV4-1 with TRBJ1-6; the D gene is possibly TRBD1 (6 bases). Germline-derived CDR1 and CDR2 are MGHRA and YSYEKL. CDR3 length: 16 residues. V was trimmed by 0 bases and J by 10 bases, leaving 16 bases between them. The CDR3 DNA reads TGCGCCAGCAGCCAAGATGAGGGCAGGGGAGCGTCACCCCTCCACTTT. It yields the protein CASSQDEGRGASPLHF.

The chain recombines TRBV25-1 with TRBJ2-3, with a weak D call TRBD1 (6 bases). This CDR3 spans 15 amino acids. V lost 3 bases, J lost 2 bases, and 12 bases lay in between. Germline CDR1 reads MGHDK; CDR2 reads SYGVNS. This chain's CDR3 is CASSDDTGNTDTQYF. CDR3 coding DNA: TGTGCCAGCAGTGATGATACAGGGAACACAGATACGCAGTATTTT.

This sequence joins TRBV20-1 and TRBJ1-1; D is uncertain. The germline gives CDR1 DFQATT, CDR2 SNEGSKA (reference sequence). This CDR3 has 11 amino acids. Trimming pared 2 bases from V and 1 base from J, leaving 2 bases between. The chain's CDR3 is CSARQNTEAFF. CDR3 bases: TGCAGTGCTAGACAGAACACTGAAGCTTTCTTT.

The CDR3 DNA is TGTGCCAGCAGCTTCCCTAGACTGCGCGGGGAGCTGTTTTTT. It specifies CASSFPRLRGELFF. The V and J genes are TRBV5-8 and TRBJ2-2; D unclear. Germline CDR1 is SGHTS and CDR2 is YDEGEE. Trimming removed 2 bases from V and 7 bases from J, with 12 bases in between. The CDR3 runs to 14 residues.

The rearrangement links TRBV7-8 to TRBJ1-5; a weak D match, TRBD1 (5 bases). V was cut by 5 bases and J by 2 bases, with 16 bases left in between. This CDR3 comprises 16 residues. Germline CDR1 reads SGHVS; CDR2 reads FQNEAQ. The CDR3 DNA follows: TGTGCCAGCAGCCCCACTCGAAGGGGTGGCAATCAGCCCCAGCATTTT. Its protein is CASSPTRRGGNQPQHF.

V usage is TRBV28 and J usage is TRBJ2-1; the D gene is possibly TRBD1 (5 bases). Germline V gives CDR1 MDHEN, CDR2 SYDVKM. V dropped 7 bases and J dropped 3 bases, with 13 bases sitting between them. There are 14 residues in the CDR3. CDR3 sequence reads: CASTRGGHYNEQFF. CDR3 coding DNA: TGTGCCAGCACAAGGGGCGGCCACTACAATGAGCAGTTCTTC.

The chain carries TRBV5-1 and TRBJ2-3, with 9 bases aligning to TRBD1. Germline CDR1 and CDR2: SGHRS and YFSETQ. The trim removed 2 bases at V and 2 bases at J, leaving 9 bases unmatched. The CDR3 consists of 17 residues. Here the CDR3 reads CASSLYPTGGTTDTQYF. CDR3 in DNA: TGCGCCAGCAGCTTATACCCCACAGGGGGCACCACAGATACGCAGTATTTT.

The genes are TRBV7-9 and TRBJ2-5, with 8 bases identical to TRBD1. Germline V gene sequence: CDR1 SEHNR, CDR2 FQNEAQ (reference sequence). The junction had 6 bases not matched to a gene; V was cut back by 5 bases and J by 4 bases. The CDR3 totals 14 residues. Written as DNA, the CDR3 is TGTGCCAGCAGCCCCCACGACAGGGGAGAGACCCAGTACTTC. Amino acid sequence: CASSPHDRGETQYF.

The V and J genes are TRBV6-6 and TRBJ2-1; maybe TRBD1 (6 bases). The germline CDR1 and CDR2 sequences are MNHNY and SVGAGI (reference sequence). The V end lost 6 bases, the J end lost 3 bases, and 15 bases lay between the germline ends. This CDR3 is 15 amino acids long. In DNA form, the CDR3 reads TGTGCCAGCAGCTCCCGGACAGTAGGCTACAATGAGCAGTTCTTC. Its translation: CASSSRTVGYNEQFF.

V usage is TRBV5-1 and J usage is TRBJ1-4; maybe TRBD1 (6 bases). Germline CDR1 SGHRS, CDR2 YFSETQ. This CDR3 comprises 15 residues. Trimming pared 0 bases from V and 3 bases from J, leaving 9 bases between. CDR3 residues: CASSLAGQPNEKLFF. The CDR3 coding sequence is TGCGCCAGCAGCTTGGCAGGACAGCCTAATGAAAAACTGTTTTTT.

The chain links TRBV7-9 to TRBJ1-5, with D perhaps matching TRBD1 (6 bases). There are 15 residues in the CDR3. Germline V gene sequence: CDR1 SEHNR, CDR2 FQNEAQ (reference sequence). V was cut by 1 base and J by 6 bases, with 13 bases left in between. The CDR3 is CASSLEGERGQPQHF. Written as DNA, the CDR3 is TGTGCCAGCAGCTTAGAGGGGGAAAGGGGTCAGCCCCAGCATTTT.